Given below is one T cell receptor (beta chain) in context. The sample carries other DNA sequences with the same CDR3. This sample stems from a study of PD-L1 blockade in urothelial cancer. Documented time point: pretreatment peripheral blood. The V and J ends lost 0 bases and 4 bases, in that order; junction bases with no gene match: 3. Germline V gives CDR1 SGHRS, CDR2 YFSETQ. This CDR3 contains 15 residues. The protocol was immunoSEQ multiplex PCR, while the TCRdb copy is restricted to in-frame clones and leaves out a portion. The sample carries more than 50,000 clones, approximately 81% recorded once.

The sequenced sample was PBMCs, obtained around atezolizumab (anti-PD-L1) treatment. The TCR was taken from a man in his 70s with urothelial cancer. The chain employs TRBV5-1 and TRBJ2-1; TRBD2 matches at 8 bases. CDR3 in amino acids: CASSLGSGSYNEQFF. The CDR3 DNA reads as TGCGCCAGCAGCTTGGGGAGCGGGAGTTACAATGAGCAGTTCTTC.